Following are 9 T cell receptor beta chains from one sample sequenced in a study of human T cells and chemical hapten exposure. Time point: patch test 2, 6 weeks after DPC sensitization. This sample's treatment: therapeutic diphenylcyclopropenone sensitization with weekly scalp DPC. TCRdb re-analysed the RACE reads in MiXCR, keeping a single row per CDR3 protein. The sample lists approximately 80,000 distinct CDR3 sequences; around 9.3% were seen once. Material: whole blood, obtained in connection with sensitization to the hapten diphenylcyclopropenone (DPC). The receptors shown here come from a woman aged 45 to 65 with alopecia areata. Some clones in this sample may be carry-over from other donors' samples.

The gene calls are TRBV6-5 and TRBJ2-1; 8 positions match TRBD2. V lost 0 bases and J lost 6; bases outside the gene matches: 10. The germline CDR1 and CDR2 sequences are MNHEY and SVGAGI. This CDR3 comprises 17 residues. This chain's CDR3 is CASSYSGLAGTPNEQFF. The CDR3 coding sequence is TGTGCCAGCAGTTACTCGGGATTAGCGGGGACCCCCAATGAGCAGTTCTTC.

This clonotype has a count of ten or more. The CDR3 DNA reads as TGCAGTGAGCGGCAGGGCTCAGGAGATACGCAGTATTTT. It is translated as CSERQGSGDTQYF. The chain is built from TRBV20-1 and TRBJ2-3; D is tentatively TRBD1 or TRBD2 (5 bases each). Germline V gene sequence: CDR1 DFQATT, CDR2 SNEGSKA (reference sequence). This CDR3 contains 13 residues. V was pared by 7 bases and J by 5 bases, with 16 bases between.

A few counts support this clonotype. V gene TRBV12-3 or TRBV12-4 combines with J gene TRBJ2-3; tentatively, D is TRBD1 (6 bases). Trimming shortened V by 5 bases and J by 1 base, and 16 bases separated the two germline ends. The CDR3 covers 16 residues. The CDR3 region is CASSPPNREGTDTQYF. In DNA form, the CDR3 reads TGTGCCAGCAGTCCACCCAACAGGGAAGGCACAGATACGCAGTATTTT.

The gene calls are TRBV6-2 or TRBV6-3 and TRBJ2-1; TRBD1 agrees at 8 bases. The CDR3 has 17 residues. V trimming: 7 bases; J trimming: 8 bases; junction bases outside the gene matches: 19. Germline CDR1 reads MNHEY; CDR2 reads SVGEGT. The CDR3 coding sequence is TGTGCCAGCACCAAAGGGTACTGGGACAGGTTCCTAGATGAGCAGTTCTTC. Protein sequence: CASTKGYWDRFLDEQFF.

This clonotype was detected a few times. V is TRBV20-1 and J is TRBJ2-1; TRBD1 matches 9 bases. This CDR3 contains 16 residues. Looked up from germline, CDR1 is DFQATT and CDR2 is SNEGSKA (reference sequence). The V gene end was trimmed by 5 bases and the J gene end by 4 bases; junction bases not matched to a gene: 12. The chain's CDR3 is CSALEQGAFQYNEQFF. The CDR3 nucleotides read TGCAGTGCTTTAGAACAGGGGGCATTTCAATACAATGAGCAGTTCTTC.

This clonotype has just a few counts. This sequence joins TRBV12-3 or TRBV12-4 and TRBJ1-1, with D perhaps TRBD1 (5 bases). The CDR3 has 13 amino acids. V was clipped by 1 base and J by 4 bases, with 7 bases between them. The CDR3 DNA sequence: TGTGCCAGCAGTTTAGGAGGGGCCACTGAAGCTTTCTTT. It encodes CASSLGGATEAFF.

This clonotype came up a few times. The chain links TRBV12-3 or TRBV12-4 to TRBJ2-2; possible D gene TRBD2, 5 bases. CDR3 length equals 15 residues. Trimming took off 1 base at V and 6 bases at J, with 12 bases between the two ends. This chain's CDR3 is CASSLVRRGSGELFF. CDR3 sequence (DNA): TGTGCCAGCAGTTTAGTCAGGCGCGGGTCCGGGGAGCTGTTTTTT.

This chain links TRBV20-1 with TRBJ2-1; D gene uncertain. V dropped 0 bases and J dropped 8 bases, with 14 bases sitting between them. This CDR3 contains 14 residues. The germline V gene has CDR1 DFQATT and CDR2 SNEGSKA (reference sequence). The DNA of the CDR3 is TGCAGTGCTAGAGATCCCCTAGTTGAGCATGAGCAGTTCTTC. It codes for CSARDPLVEHEQFF.

This clonotype was recorded many times. The J gene is TRBJ2-5, the V gene TRBV7-2; D gene ambiguous. The V gene lost 1 base and the J gene lost 4 bases, with 7 bases spanning the gap. The CDR3 has 13 residues. Germline lookup yields CDR1 SGHTA and CDR2 FQGNSA. For the CDR3, the DNA is TGTGCCAGCAGCTTAGACTTACGAGAGACCCAGTACTTC. Amino acids: CASSLDLRETQYF.